These 13 T cell receptor beta chains share one sample of origin, sequenced in a study of shared clonotypes between healthy human individuals. Sequenced by immunoSEQ multiplex PCR; TCRdb stores in-frame clones only, minus some. The repertoire holds fewer than 1.4 million clones, with 75% to 85% as singletons. The source material was memory CD4+ T cells from PBMCs. Subset meaning: CD45RA-negative fraction. The source is a man in his late teens or twenties in good health. Some clones in this sample may be carry-over from other donors' samples.

V is TRBV27 and J is TRBJ2-7; D remains unclear. The ends were cut back, 4 bases at V and 3 bases at J, with 10 bases in the middle. This CDR3 has 13 residues. Germline V gene data show CDR1 as MNHEY and CDR2 as SMNVEV (reference sequence). The CDR3 is CASSSADGYEQYF. CDR3 coding DNA: TGTGCCAGCAGTTCGGCCGACGGCTACGAGCAGTACTTC.

The chain joins TRBV5-4 to TRBJ2-5, with 7 positions matching TRBD1. Germline CDR1 and CDR2: SGHNT and YYREEE (reference sequence). V dropped 6 bases and J dropped 2; count of bases not matched to a gene: 13. This CDR3 region has 16 residues. This CDR3 reads CASTIAVGTEQETQYF. CDR3 nucleotide sequence: TGTGCCAGCACAATTGCCGTTGGGACAGAGCAAGAGACCCAGTACTTC.

The rearrangement links TRBV10-3 to TRBJ1-2, with TRBD1 as a possible D gene (6 bases). The CDR3 loop spans 14 amino acids. Trimming shortened V by 6 bases and J by 8 bases, and 19 bases separated the two germline ends. Germline-derived CDR1 and CDR2 are ENHRY and SYGVKD. In nucleotides, the CDR3 is TGTGCCATCAGCCCTGACAGGCCCTCAGGGGGCTACACCTTC. This sequence encodes CAISPDRPSGGYTF.

This chain joins TRBV27 and TRBJ2-6; D ambiguous. CDR1 and CDR2 from the germline V gene are MNHEY and SMNVEV (reference sequence). The CDR3 runs 16 residues. Trimming cost V 0 bases and J 4 bases, with 10 bases left between them. CDR3 sequence (DNA): TGTGCCAGCAGTTTATCTAGTATTTCCGGGGCCAACGTCCTGACTTTC. It encodes CASSLSSISGANVLTF.

The gene calls are TRBV6-6 and TRBJ1-2; D is possibly TRBD1 (6 bases). The CDR3 length is 15 residues. Between the trimmed V and J ends, which lost 0 bases and 6 bases, there was a span of 14 bases. Germline CDR1 reads MNHNY; CDR2 reads SVGAGI (reference sequence). CDR3 sequence reads: CASSYSSPGAHGYTF. CDR3 in DNA: TGTGCCAGCAGTTACTCGTCCCCAGGGGCGCATGGCTACACCTTC.

Details on this clone: Other DNA sequences of this sample code for an identical CDR3. The chain is built from TRBV7-3 and TRBJ1-5; 8 bases are a match to TRBD1. Germline trimming cut 5 bases from V and 6 bases from J; bases unmatched to any gene: 3. This CDR3 is 13 amino acids long. CDR1 SGHTA and CDR2 FQGTGA come from the germline V gene. The CDR3 nucleotides read TGTGCCAGCAGCCAGGGGGCAGGTCAGCCCCAGCATTTT. The encoded protein is CASSQGAGQPQHF.

The table lists this clone with many counts. Distinct nucleotide sequences in the sample also encode this CDR3. The chain employs TRBV30 and TRBJ2-7; unclear D gene. Trimming took 0 bases from V and 4 from J, leaving 13 bases between them. This CDR3 region has 14 residues. CDR1 GTSNPN and CDR2 SVGIG come from the germline V gene (reference sequence). CDR3 residues: CAWSVKGSPYEQYF. Here the CDR3 DNA reads TGTGCCTGGAGTGTTAAGGGATCCCCTTACGAGCAGTACTTC.

Notes on this clone: In the same sample, other DNA sequences code for this CDR3. The CDR3 nucleotides are TGTGCCAGCAGCCCGGAGGGTAATGAGCAGTTCTTC. This gives the protein CASSPEGNEQFF. The chain has TRBV7-3 and TRBJ2-1, with D possibly TRBD2 on 6 matching bases. Germline V gene sequence: CDR1 SGHTA, CDR2 FQGTGA. Trimming took 5 bases from V and 7 from J, leaving 9 bases between them. This CDR3 has 12 amino acids.

The rearrangement links TRBV28 to TRBJ2-3, with D perhaps matching TRBD2 (5 bases). Trimming removed 3 bases at V and 8 bases at J, with 12 bases between. CDR3 length equals 13 residues. Germline V gene data show CDR1 as MDHEN and CDR2 as SYDVKM. CDR3 sequence: CASSLRGLGTQYF. DNA of the CDR3: TGTGCCAGCAGTTTGAGAGGACTGGGTACGCAGTATTTT.

The V and J genes are TRBV30 and TRBJ1-1, with TRBD1 as a possible D gene (6 bases). Trimming took 3 bases from V and 2 from J, leaving 13 bases between them. This CDR3 has 14 amino acids. CDR1 and CDR2 from the germline V gene are GTSNPN and SVGIG (reference sequence). The chain's CDR3 is CAWSSTGINTEAFF. The CDR3 nucleotides are TGTGCCTGGAGCTCCACAGGGATTAACACTGAAGCTTTCTTT. The full variable domain, in which reference TRBV30 and TRBJ1-1 provide the parts outside the CDR3, is SQTIHQWPATLVQPVGSPLSLECTVEGTSNPNLYWYRQAAGRGLQLLFYSVGIGQISSEVPQNLSASRPQDRQFILSSKKLLLSDSGFYLCAWSSTGINTEAFFGQGTRLTVV.

The J gene is TRBJ1-2, the V gene TRBV19, with 8 positions matching TRBD1. This CDR3 has 14 residues. Trimming removed 8 bases from V and 8 bases from J; junction bases left unmatched: 13. Germline V gene data show CDR1 as LNHDA and CDR2 as SQIVND (reference sequence). CDR3 sequence reads: CASGKDREGDGYTF. DNA for the CDR3: TGTGCCAGTGGCAAGGACAGGGAGGGTGACGGCTACACCTTC. Variable domain in full (rest from reference TRBV19 and TRBJ1-2): DGGITQSPKYLFRKEGQNVTLSCEQNLNHDAMYWYRQDPGQGLRLIYYSQIVNDFQKGDIAEGYSVSREKKESFPLTVTSAQKNPTAFYLCASGKDREGDGYTFGSGTRLTVV.

On this clone: In the same sample, other DNA sequences code for this CDR3. The V call is TRBV7-8, the J call TRBJ1-1; no reliable D call. Germline lookup yields CDR1 SGHVS and CDR2 FQNEAQ. V lost 5 bases and J 0 bases, leaving 10 bases between the germline ends. This CDR3 has 14 residues. The CDR3 here is CASSRRVMNTEAFF. Written as DNA, the CDR3 is TGTGCCAGCAGCCGTCGGGTGATGAACACTGAAGCTTTCTTT.

The J gene is TRBJ2-2, the V gene TRBV10-3, with D maybe TRBD2 (5 bases). Trimming took off 10 bases at V and 0 bases at J, with 15 bases between the two ends. This CDR3 comprises 15 residues. Germline values: CDR1 ENHRY, CDR2 SYGVKD. The CDR3 sequence is CATHPGNANTGELFF. In nucleotides, the CDR3 is TGTGCCACACATCCGGGAAATGCGAACACCGGGGAGCTGTTTTTT.